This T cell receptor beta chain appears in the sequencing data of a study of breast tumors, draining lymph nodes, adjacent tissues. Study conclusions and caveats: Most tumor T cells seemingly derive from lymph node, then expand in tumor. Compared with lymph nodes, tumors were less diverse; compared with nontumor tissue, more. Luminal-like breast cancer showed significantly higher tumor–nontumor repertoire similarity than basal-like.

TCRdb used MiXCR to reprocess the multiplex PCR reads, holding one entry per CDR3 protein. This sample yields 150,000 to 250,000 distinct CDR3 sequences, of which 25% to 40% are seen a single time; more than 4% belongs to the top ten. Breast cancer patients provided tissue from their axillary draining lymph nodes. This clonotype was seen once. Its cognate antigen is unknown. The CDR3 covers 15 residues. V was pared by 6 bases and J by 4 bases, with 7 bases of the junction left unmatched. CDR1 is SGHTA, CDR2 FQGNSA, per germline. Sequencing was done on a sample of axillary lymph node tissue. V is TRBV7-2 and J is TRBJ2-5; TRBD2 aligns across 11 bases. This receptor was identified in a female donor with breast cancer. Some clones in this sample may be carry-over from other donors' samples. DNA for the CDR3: TGTGCCAGCAGTGCTCCCGGGACTAGCGGAGAGACCCAGTACTTC. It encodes CASSAPGTSGETQYF.